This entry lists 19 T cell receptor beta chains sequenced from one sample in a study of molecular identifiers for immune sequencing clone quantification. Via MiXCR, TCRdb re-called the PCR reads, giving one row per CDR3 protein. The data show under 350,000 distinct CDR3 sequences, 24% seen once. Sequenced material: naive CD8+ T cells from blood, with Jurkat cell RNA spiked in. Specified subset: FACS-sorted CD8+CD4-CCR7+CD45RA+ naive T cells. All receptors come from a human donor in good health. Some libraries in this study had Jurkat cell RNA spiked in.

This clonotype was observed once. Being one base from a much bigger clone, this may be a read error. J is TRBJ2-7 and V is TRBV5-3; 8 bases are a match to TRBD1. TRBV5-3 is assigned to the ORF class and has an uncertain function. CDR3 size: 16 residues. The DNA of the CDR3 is TGTGCCAGCAGCTTGGAGGTGACAGGGGTGCCAGGCGAGCAGTACTTC. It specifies CASSLEVTGVPGEQYF.

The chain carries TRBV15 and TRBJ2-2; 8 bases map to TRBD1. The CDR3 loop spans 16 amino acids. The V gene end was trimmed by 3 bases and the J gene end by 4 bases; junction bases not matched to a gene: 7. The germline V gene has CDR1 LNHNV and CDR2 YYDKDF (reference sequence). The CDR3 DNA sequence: TGTGCCACCAGCAGGACCCAGACAGGGGTCACCGGGGAGCTGTTTTTT. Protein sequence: CATSRTQTGVTGELFF.

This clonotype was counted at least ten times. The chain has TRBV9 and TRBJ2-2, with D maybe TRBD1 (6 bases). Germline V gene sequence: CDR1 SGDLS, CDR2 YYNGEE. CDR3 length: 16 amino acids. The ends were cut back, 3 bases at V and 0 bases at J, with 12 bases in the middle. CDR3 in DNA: TGTGCCAGCAGCGAACAGGGATACTCGAACACCGGGGAGCTGTTTTTT. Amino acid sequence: CASSEQGYSNTGELFF. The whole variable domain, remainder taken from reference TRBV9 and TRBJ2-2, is DSGVTQTPKHLITATGQRVTLRCSPRSGDLSVYWYQQSLDQGLQFLIQYYNGEERAKGNILERFSAQQFPDLHSELNLSSLELGDSALYFCASSEQGYSNTGELFFGEGSRLTVL.

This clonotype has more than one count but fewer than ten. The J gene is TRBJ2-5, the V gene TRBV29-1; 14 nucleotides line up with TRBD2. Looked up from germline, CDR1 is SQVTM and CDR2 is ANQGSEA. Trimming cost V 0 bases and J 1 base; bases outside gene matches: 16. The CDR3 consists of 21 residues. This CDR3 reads CSVEDERPGLAGANFQETQYF. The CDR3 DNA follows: TGCAGCGTTGAAGACGAAAGGCCGGGACTAGCGGGGGCTAATTTCCAAGAGACCCAGTACTTC.

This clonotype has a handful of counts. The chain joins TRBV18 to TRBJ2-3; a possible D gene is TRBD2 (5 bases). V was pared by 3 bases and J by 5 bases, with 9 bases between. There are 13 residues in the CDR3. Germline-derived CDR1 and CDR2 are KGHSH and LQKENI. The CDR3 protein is CASSPEAGDTQYF. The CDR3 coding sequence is TGTGCCAGCTCACCGGAGGCAGGAGATACGCAGTATTTT.

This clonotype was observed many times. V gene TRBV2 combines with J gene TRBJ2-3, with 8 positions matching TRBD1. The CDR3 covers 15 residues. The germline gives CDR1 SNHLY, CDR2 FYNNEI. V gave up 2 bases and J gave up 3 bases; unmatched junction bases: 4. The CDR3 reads CASSESGGGTDTQYF. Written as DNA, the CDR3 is TGTGCCAGCAGTGAATCAGGGGGCGGAACAGATACGCAGTATTTT.

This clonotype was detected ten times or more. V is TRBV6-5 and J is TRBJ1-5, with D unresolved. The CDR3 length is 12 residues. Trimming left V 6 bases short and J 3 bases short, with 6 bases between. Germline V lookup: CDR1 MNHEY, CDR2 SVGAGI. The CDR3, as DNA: TGTGCCAGCAGCGAAGACAATCAGCCCCAGCATTTT. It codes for CASSEDNQPQHF.

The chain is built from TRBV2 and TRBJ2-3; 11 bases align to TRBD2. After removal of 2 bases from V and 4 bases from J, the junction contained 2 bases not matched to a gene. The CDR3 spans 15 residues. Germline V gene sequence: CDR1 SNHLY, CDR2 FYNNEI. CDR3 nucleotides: TGTGCCAGCAGTGAACCGACTAGCGGGGCAGATACGCAGTATTTT. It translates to CASSEPTSGADTQYF.

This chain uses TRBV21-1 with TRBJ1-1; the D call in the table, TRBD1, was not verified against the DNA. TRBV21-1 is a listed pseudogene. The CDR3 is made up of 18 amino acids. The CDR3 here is CASSKRGQGAPQGTEAFF. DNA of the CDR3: TGTGCCAGCAGCAAACGGGGACAGGGGGCCCCCCAAGGCACTGAAGCTTTCTTT.

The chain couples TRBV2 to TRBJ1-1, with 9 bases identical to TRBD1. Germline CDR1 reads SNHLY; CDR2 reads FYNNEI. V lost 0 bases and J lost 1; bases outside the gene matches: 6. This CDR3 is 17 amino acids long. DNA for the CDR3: TGTGCCAGCAGTGAAGCCACAGGGGGCGATTGGAACACTGAAGCTTTCTTT. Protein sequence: CASSEATGGDWNTEAFF.

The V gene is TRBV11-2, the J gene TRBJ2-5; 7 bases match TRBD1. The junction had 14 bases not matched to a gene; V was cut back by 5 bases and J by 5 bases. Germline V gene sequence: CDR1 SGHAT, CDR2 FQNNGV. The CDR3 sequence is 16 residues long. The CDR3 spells CASSRAEGALMETQYF. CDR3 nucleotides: TGTGCCAGCAGCCGGGCTGAGGGGGCCCTTATGGAGACCCAGTACTTC.

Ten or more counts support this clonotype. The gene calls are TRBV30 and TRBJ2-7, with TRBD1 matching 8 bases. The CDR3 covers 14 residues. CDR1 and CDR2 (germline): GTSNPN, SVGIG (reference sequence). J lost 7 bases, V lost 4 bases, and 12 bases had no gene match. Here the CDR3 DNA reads TGTGCCTGGACTCCCGGGACAGGTCTCGGGGAGCAGTACTTC. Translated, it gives CAWTPGTGLGEQYF.

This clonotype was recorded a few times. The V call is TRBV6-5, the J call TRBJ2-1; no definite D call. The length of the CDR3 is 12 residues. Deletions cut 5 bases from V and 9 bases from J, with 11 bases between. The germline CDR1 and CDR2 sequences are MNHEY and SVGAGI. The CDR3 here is CASSLGWGEQFF. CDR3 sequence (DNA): TGTGCCAGCAGTCTTGGGTGGGGTGAGCAGTTCTTC.

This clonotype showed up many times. The CDR3 DNA reads TGTGCCAGCAGTTACGTCTATAGCAATCAGCCCCAGCATTTT. Amino acids: CASSYVYSNQPQHF. This chain links TRBV6-2 or TRBV6-3 with TRBJ1-5; D gene unclear. Germline CDR1 reads MNHEY; CDR2 reads SVGEGT. The CDR3 spans 14 residues. The V end lost 2 bases, the J end lost 0 bases, and 5 bases lay between the germline ends.

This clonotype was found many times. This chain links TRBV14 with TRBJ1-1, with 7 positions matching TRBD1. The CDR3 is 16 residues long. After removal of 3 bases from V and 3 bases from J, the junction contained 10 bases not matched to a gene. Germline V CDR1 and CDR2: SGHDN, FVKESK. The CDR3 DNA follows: TGTGCCAGCAGCCACCCTCCCAGGGGGTTGGACACTGAAGCTTTCTTT. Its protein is CASSHPPRGLDTEAFF.

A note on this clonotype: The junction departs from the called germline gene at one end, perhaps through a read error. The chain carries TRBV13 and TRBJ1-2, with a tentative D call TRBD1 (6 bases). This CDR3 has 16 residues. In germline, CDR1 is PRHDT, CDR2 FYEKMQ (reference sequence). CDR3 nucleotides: TGTGCCCGCAGCTTGGGTGGGGGGGCAGGGAACTATGGCTACACCTTC. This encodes CARSLGGGAGNYGYTF. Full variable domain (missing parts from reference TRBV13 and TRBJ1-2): AAGVIQSPRHLIKEKRETATLKCYPIPRHDTVYWYQQGPGQDPQFLISFYEKMQSDKGSIPDRFSAQQFSDYHSELNMSSLELGDSALYFCARSLGGGAGNYGYTFGSGTRLTVV.

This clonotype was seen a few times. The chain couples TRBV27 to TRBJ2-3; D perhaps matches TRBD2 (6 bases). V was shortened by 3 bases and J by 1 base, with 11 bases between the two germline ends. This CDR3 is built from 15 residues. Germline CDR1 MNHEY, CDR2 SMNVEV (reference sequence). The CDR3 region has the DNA TGTGCCAGCAGTTTGATGTCTAGCGGCACAGATACGCAGTATTTT. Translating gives CASSLMSSGTDTQYF.

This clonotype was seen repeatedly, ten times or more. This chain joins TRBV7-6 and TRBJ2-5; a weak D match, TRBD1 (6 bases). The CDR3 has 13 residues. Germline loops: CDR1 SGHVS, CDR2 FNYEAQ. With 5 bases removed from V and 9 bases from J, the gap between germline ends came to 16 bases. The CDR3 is CASSEDTAGAQYF. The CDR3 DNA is TGTGCCAGCAGCGAGGACACCGCAGGGGCCCAGTACTTC.

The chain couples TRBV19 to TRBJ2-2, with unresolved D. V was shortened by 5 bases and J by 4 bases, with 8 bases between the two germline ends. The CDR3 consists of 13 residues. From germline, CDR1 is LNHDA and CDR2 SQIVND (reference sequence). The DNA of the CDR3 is TGTGCCAGTAGTTGGATGGGCACCGGGGAGCTGTTTTTT. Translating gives CASSWMGTGELFF.